Detailed here is one T cell receptor beta chain. The antigen is unknown. The record originates from a study of T cell repertoires in cytomegalovirus infection. Study information: CMV infection together with matching HLA type was indicated by public TCR beta signatures. General observations from the study: Accumulated public TCR beta family frequency recognized individuals carrying CMV together with the relevant HLA. There were HLA-C-restricted CMV-specific TCR beta clonotypes dominating the ex vivo response.

V dropped 0 bases and J dropped 6; count of bases not matched to a gene: 1. This CDR3 contains 14 residues. Germline CDR1 MGHRA, CDR2 YSYEKL. A single record per CDR3 protein comes from TCRdb applying MiXCR to the reads. The data contain approximately 180,000 distinct CDR3 sequences, approximately 19% of them singletons. V gene TRBV4-1 combines with J gene TRBJ2-3; 9 positions agree with TRBD2. Input material: PBMCs. This TCR came from a human donor in good health (CMV status not recorded). Some clones in this sample may be carry-over from other donors' samples. CDR3 residues: CASSQDTSGDTQYF. The DNA of the CDR3 is TGCGCCAGCAGCCAAGACACTAGCGGGGATACGCAGTATTTT.